This TCR beta chain was profiled in a study of blood T cell repertoires in COVID-19. Seattle enrolled patients during active infection and tracked them longitudinally. The CDR3 is 16 residues long. CDR1 and CDR2 from the germline V gene are SEHNR and FQNEAQ (reference sequence). Trimming cost V 5 bases and J 0 bases, with 11 bases left between them. This clone was seen a single time. The repertoire was sequenced with immunoSEQ multiplex PCR; TCRdb's copy has only in-frame clones and lacks some. The sample gives tens of thousands of clones, about 85% of which show up once; approximately 3% is in the top ten.

The source material was peripheral blood. The sequence was obtained from a woman at least 80 years old with COVID-19, enrolled during active disease. The rearrangement joins TRBV7-9 to TRBJ2-6; possibly TRBD1 for D (5 bases). CDR3 bases: TGTGCCAGCAGCCGCCAGGGTCCCTCTGGGGCCAACGTCCTGACTTTC. Encoded protein: CASSRQGPSGANVLTF.